What follows are 19 T cell receptor beta chains derived from one specimen sequenced in a study of blood T cell repertoires in COVID-19. Data came from immunoSEQ multiplex PCR; TCRdb stores just in-frame clones and leaves some out. The sample records about 200,000 clones, around 88% being singletons. Sequencing was carried out using PBMCs or T cells enriched from blood (not recorded which). The receptors were gathered from a middle-aged man with acute COVID-19.

The CDR3 region is CASSPLLGHLPNEQFF. As DNA, the CDR3 is TGTGCCAGCAGCCCTCTCCTGGGCCACCTCCCGAATGAGCAGTTCTTC. This chain links TRBV11-1 with TRBJ2-1; D unclear. V dropped 5 bases and J dropped 7 bases, with 21 bases sitting between them. This CDR3 spans 16 amino acids. In germline, CDR1 is SGHAT, CDR2 FQDESV (reference sequence).

The V gene is TRBV19, the J gene TRBJ1-5; 10 bases fit TRBD1. The germline V gene encodes CDR1 LNHDA and CDR2 SQIVND (reference sequence). Germline trimming cut 7 bases from V and 3 bases from J; bases unmatched to any gene: 6. The CDR3 has 15 amino acids. The CDR3 region is CASNQDRGYNQPQHF. The CDR3 nucleotides read TGTGCCAGTAACCAGGACAGGGGGTACAATCAGCCCCAGCATTTT.

This chain links TRBV6-5 with TRBJ2-3; 12 nucleotides align to TRBD2. The CDR3 is 15 residues long. CDR1 and CDR2 (germline): MNHEY, SVGAGI. J lost 2 bases, V lost 6 bases, and 3 bases had no gene match. The CDR3 is CASRRTSGTTDTQYF. Here the CDR3 DNA reads TGTGCCAGCAGGAGGACTAGCGGGACCACAGATACGCAGTATTTT.

The rearrangement joins TRBV6-1 to TRBJ2-3; D ambiguous. CDR3 length equals 16 residues. Trimming shortened V by 2 bases and J by 4 bases, and 16 bases separated the two germline ends. The germline gives CDR1 MNHNS, CDR2 SASEGT. The CDR3 coding sequence is TGTGCCAGCAGTGAAATCAAAGCGCCGACGGCAGATACGCAGTATTTT. Protein product: CASSEIKAPTADTQYF.

V gene TRBV19 combines with J gene TRBJ2-7; 12 nucleotides match TRBD2. The V and J ends lost 5 bases and 7 bases, in that order; junction bases with no gene match: 9. This CDR3 comprises 15 residues. From germline, CDR1 is LNHDA and CDR2 SQIVND (reference sequence). CDR3 DNA: TGTGCCAGTAGTGGAAGACTAGCGGGAGTAGGGGAGCAGTACTTC. Protein sequence: CASSGRLAGVGEQYF.

The V gene is TRBV29-1, the J gene TRBJ2-5; perhaps TRBD1 as D (5 bases). The CDR3 is 12 residues long. Trimming shortened V by 6 bases and J by 3 bases, and 11 bases separated the two germline ends. Germline-derived CDR1 and CDR2 are SQVTM and ANQGSEA. For the CDR3, the DNA is TGCAGCGTCTCTCAGGGTGAAGAGACCCAGTACTTC. It specifies CSVSQGEETQYF.

V and J are TRBV18 and TRBJ2-7, with D hard to call. The CDR3 is 14 residues long. V was cut by 0 bases and J by 3 bases, with 9 bases left in between. The germline V gene has CDR1 KGHSH and CDR2 LQKENI. CDR3 loop: CASSPPVRSYEQYF. In nucleotides, the CDR3 is TGTGCCAGCTCACCACCTGTTCGTAGCTACGAGCAGTACTTC.

This clone was detected once. The chain is built from TRBV27 and TRBJ1-6; D unresolved. Germline-derived CDR1 and CDR2 are MNHEY and SMNVEV (reference sequence). Trimming removed 2 bases from V and 4 bases from J, with 15 bases in between. This CDR3 region has 17 residues. The CDR3 nucleotides read TGTGCCAGCAGTTTAGAGGGCAACCCGGCGTATAATTCACCCCTCCACTTT. Amino acids: CASSLEGNPAYNSPLHF.

The chain recombines TRBV4-1 with TRBJ2-1; 7 nucleotides agree with TRBD1. This CDR3 is built from 16 residues. CDR1 is MGHRA and CDR2 is YSYEKL in the germline V gene. V was pared by 1 base and J by 8 bases, with 11 bases of the junction left unmatched. CDR3 region: CASSQVVGGVWDEQFF. CDR3 in DNA: TGCGCCAGCAGCCAAGTCGTAGGGGGCGTATGGGATGAGCAGTTCTTC.

The chain links TRBV6-6 to TRBJ2-2; tentatively, D is TRBD2 (5 bases). The V end was cut by 10 bases, the J end by 5 bases, with 23 bases between. This CDR3 has 16 amino acids. The germline CDR1 and CDR2 sequences are MNHNY and SVGAGI (reference sequence). The CDR3: CATTFLGGGQTGELFF. The CDR3 nucleotides are TGTGCCACCACATTTTTGGGCGGAGGTCAGACCGGGGAGCTGTTTTTT.

As concerns this clone: The sample carries other DNA sequences with the same CDR3. CDR3 sequence (DNA): TGTGCCAGCAGCTTAGTCCCAACCGGGGAGCTGTTTTTT. As protein: CASSLVPTGELFF. The chain has TRBV11-3 and TRBJ2-2; D gene ambiguous. Germline V gene sequence: CDR1 SGHNT, CDR2 YENEEA. V dropped 1 base and J dropped 5 bases, with 5 bases sitting between them. The CDR3 has 13 amino acids. The whole variable domain, filled in from reference TRBV11-3 and TRBJ2-2, reads EAGVVQSPRYKIIEKKQPVAFWCNPISGHNTLYWYLQNLGQGPELLIRYENEEAVDDSQLPKDRFSAERLKGVDSTLKIQPAELGDSAVYLCASSLVPTGELFFGEGSRLTVL.

The CDR3 loop is CASSYSAVNEKLFF. In DNA form, the CDR3 reads TGTGCCAGCAGTTACTCGGCGGTTAATGAAAAACTGTTTTTT. The chain combines TRBV6-2 or TRBV6-3 with TRBJ1-4; D is ambiguous. V was clipped by 0 bases and J by 4 bases, with 6 bases between them. CDR3 size: 14 residues. Germline-derived CDR1 and CDR2 are MNHEY and SVGEGT.

V gene TRBV10-2 combines with J gene TRBJ1-5; D possibly corresponds to TRBD1 (5 bases). Germline values: CDR1 WSHSY, CDR2 SAAADI. This CDR3 comprises 15 residues. Trimming cost V 2 bases and J 6 bases, with 14 bases left between them. The CDR3 nucleotides are TGCGCCAGCAGTGAGGACGGCAGGAGGGGTCAGCCCCAGCATTTT. Translating it yields CASSEDGRRGQPQHF.

This chain uses TRBV7-2 with TRBJ2-7, with 9 nucleotides matching TRBD1. The germline V gene encodes CDR1 SGHTA and CDR2 FQGNSA. The length of the CDR3 is 15 residues. V shed 5 bases and J 2 bases; nucleotides not matched to a gene: 7. The CDR3 DNA sequence: TGTGCCAGCAGCCGTCCTGGACAGGGGACCTACGAGCAGTACTTC. Translating gives CASSRPGQGTYEQYF.

The chain is built from TRBV28 and TRBJ1-5; 8 bases fit TRBD1. The CDR3 totals 15 residues. In germline, CDR1 is MDHEN, CDR2 SYDVKM. V lost 5 bases to trimming and J lost 5 bases; unmatched junction nucleotides: 8. CDR3 DNA sequence: TGTGCCAGCAGTCCCTCCGGACAGGGATATCAGCCCCAGCATTTT. Protein sequence: CASSPSGQGYQPQHF.

The chain couples TRBV4-3 to TRBJ1-1; no firm D call. Germline CDR1 is LGHNA and CDR2 is YSLEER. This CDR3 has 14 amino acids. V was shortened by 5 bases and J by 4 bases, with 14 bases between the two germline ends. The CDR3 loop reads CASSGLSPGTEAFF. In DNA, the CDR3 is TGCGCCAGCAGCGGGCTATCCCCAGGCACTGAAGCTTTCTTT.

The chain has TRBV11-1 and TRBJ2-7; 7 nucleotides line up with TRBD1. This CDR3 region has 15 residues. Germline CDR1 is SGHAT and CDR2 is FQDESV (reference sequence). Unmatched junction bases numbered 4, after V lost 1 base and J lost 1 base. The CDR3 sequence: CASSLGGQESYEQYF. Here the CDR3 DNA reads TGTGCCAGCAGCTTAGGAGGACAGGAGTCCTACGAGCAGTACTTC.

The rearrangement links TRBV7-8 to TRBJ2-5; TRBD1 agrees at 10 bases. CDR3 length: 14 residues. CDR1 is SGHVS, CDR2 FQNEAQ, per germline. V lost 3 bases to trimming and J lost 13 bases; unmatched junction nucleotides: 11. The CDR3 DNA reads as TGTGCCAGCAGCTTGTCCCGGACAGGGGGTTGGGGGTACTTC. It yields the protein CASSLSRTGGWGYF.

The chain uses TRBV30 and TRBJ2-2; tentative D call: TRBD2 (5 bases). Germline loops: CDR1 GTSNPN, CDR2 SVGIG (reference sequence). There are 14 residues in the CDR3. Trimming cost V 3 bases and J 3 bases, with 11 bases left between them. In DNA, the CDR3 is TGTGCCTGGAGAGACGGGCGGGACACCGGGGAGCTGTTTTTT. Translated: CAWRDGRDTGELFF.